The 23 T cell receptor beta chains below were found in one sample sequenced in a study of blood T cell repertoires in COVID-19. The repertoire was sequenced with immunoSEQ multiplex PCR; TCRdb's copy has only in-frame clones and lacks some. The sample shows about 220,000 clones, around 83% of them seen only once. The sample was peripheral blood. The receptors originated from a woman aged 45-65 years with acute or convalescent COVID-19.

CDR3 nucleotide sequence: TGTGCCAGCAGTGACAGGGATCAGCCCCAGCATTTT. Translation gives CASSDRDQPQHF. The chain joins TRBV2 to TRBJ1-5, with TRBD1 as a possible D gene (5 bases). This CDR3 region has 12 residues. Trimming took off 3 bases at V and 5 bases at J, with 5 bases between the two ends. Per germline, CDR1 SNHLY and CDR2 FYNNEI. The full variable domain, completed using reference TRBV2 and TRBJ1-5, is EPEVTQTPSHQVTQMGQEVILRCVPISNHLYFYWYRQILGQKVEFLVSFYNNEISEKSEIFDDQFSVERPDGSNFTLKIRSTKLEDSAMYFCASSDRDQPQHFGDGTRLSIL.

The chain uses TRBV27 and TRBJ1-2; D unresolved. V dropped 3 bases and J dropped 0 bases, with 8 bases sitting between them. The CDR3 totals 14 residues. The germline gives CDR1 MNHEY, CDR2 SMNVEV (reference sequence). The CDR3 nucleotides read TGTGCCAGCAGTTTGGCGGGATCTAACTATGGCTACACCTTC. Protein sequence: CASSLAGSNYGYTF.

V usage is TRBV4-2 and J usage is TRBJ2-2; 7 bases are shared with TRBD1. The trim removed 3 bases at V and 6 bases at J, leaving 4 bases unmatched. CDR1 is LGHNA and CDR2 is YNFKEQ in the germline V gene. The CDR3 contains 14 residues. CDR3 sequence: CASSQTGLAGELFF. CDR3 bases: TGTGCCAGCAGCCAGACAGGGTTGGCCGGGGAGCTGTTTTTT.

The rearrangement uses TRBV5-6 and TRBJ1-2; D is uncertain. The germline CDR1 and CDR2 sequences are SGHDT and YYEEEE. The length of the CDR3 is 14 residues. The ends were cut back, 2 bases at V and 5 bases at J, with 13 bases in the middle. The CDR3 DNA is TGTGCCAGCAGCTTCGCGCGGCCGGGGTATGGCTACACCTTC. Translation: CASSFARPGYGYTF.

This chain uses TRBV27 with TRBJ2-5, with 9 bases fitting TRBD2. After removal of 3 bases from V and 5 bases from J, the junction contained 13 bases not matched to a gene. Per germline, CDR1 MNHEY and CDR2 SMNVEV (reference sequence). The CDR3 extends over 17 amino acids. The CDR3 nucleotides are TGTGCCAGCAGTTTGAATAGCGGGAGCCCTACGGGGGAGACCCAGTACTTC. Amino acids: CASSLNSGSPTGETQYF.

The chain combines TRBV19 with TRBJ1-2; 10 nucleotides align to TRBD1. J lost 7 bases, V lost 3 bases, and 2 bases had no gene match. The germline V gene has CDR1 LNHDA and CDR2 SQIVND (reference sequence). CDR3 size: 13 residues. The CDR3 DNA is TGTGCCAGTAGTATGGGGACAGGGGTTGGCTACACCTTC. This codes for CASSMGTGVGYTF.

The rearrangement uses TRBV29-1 and TRBJ2-3, with a weak D call TRBD1 (5 bases). Per the germline V gene, CDR1 is SQVTM and CDR2 is ANQGSEA. This CDR3 is 16 amino acids long. The V end lost 2 bases, the J end lost 3 bases, and 18 bases lay between the germline ends. The CDR3 here is CSVESPGPPRTDTQYF. Here the CDR3 DNA reads TGCAGCGTTGAAAGTCCAGGGCCCCCGAGGACAGATACGCAGTATTTT.

The rearrangement joins TRBV5-5 to TRBJ2-5, with TRBD2 identical over 10 bases. V lost 5 bases and J lost 5; bases outside the gene matches: 6. Germline CDR1 SGHKS, CDR2 YYEKEE (reference sequence). The CDR3 spans 14 residues. The CDR3 loop reads CASSQAGGMETQYF. In nucleotides, the CDR3 is TGTGCCAGCAGTCAAGCGGGGGGGATGGAGACCCAGTACTTC.

V is TRBV29-1 and J is TRBJ2-3; unclear D gene. This CDR3 region has 13 residues. The germline V and J ends were trimmed by 0 bases and 3 bases, with 7 bases remaining between them. Germline V gives CDR1 SQVTM, CDR2 ANQGSEA. CDR3 loop: CSVEDPETDTQYF. As DNA, the CDR3 is TGCAGCGTTGAAGATCCAGAAACAGATACGCAGTATTTT.

The rearrangement joins TRBV5-4 to TRBJ1-2; no firm D call. Trimming removed 0 bases from V and 5 bases from J, with 11 bases in between. This CDR3 contains 14 residues. The germline CDR1 and CDR2 sequences are SGHNT and YYREEE (reference sequence). Written as DNA, the CDR3 is TGTGCCAGCAGCTTGGTCCCCCCTAGTTATGGCTACACCTTC. Translation: CASSLVPPSYGYTF.

This rearrangement joins TRBV5-4 to TRBJ2-1, with D perhaps matching TRBD2 (5 bases). Germline CDR1 and CDR2: SGHNT and YYREEE (reference sequence). V dropped 4 bases and J dropped 10 bases, with 9 bases sitting between them. The CDR3 loop spans 11 amino acids. The CDR3 DNA sequence: TGTGCCAGCAGCGTATCGGGGGAGCAGTTCTTC. This codes for CASSVSGEQFF.

The genes are TRBV5-1 and TRBJ1-5; no definite D call. This CDR3 has 15 residues. The V gene's germline CDR1 is SGHRS and CDR2 YFSETQ. Trimming shortened V by 0 bases and J by 0 bases, and 7 bases separated the two germline ends. In DNA, the CDR3 is TGCGCCAGCAGCTTGGTCGGGGATAGCAATCAGCCCCAGCATTTT. Translating it yields CASSLVGDSNQPQHF.

J is TRBJ2-7 and V is TRBV18; maybe TRBD2 (7 bases). Trimming took off 3 bases at V and 2 bases at J, with 11 bases between the two ends. This CDR3 comprises 14 residues. Germline loops: CDR1 KGHSH, CDR2 LQKENI. CDR3 in amino acids: CASSPRGATYEQYF. The CDR3 bases are TGTGCCAGCTCACCCCGGGGGGCTACCTACGAGCAGTACTTC.

CDR3 region: CASSGGLMSAGELFF. CDR3 DNA: TGTGCCAGCAGTGGGGGACTCATGAGCGCCGGGGAGCTGTTTTTT. The chain combines TRBV25-1 with TRBJ2-2; maybe TRBD2 (6 bases). CDR3 size: 15 residues. The germline gives CDR1 MGHDK, CDR2 SYGVNS. V was pared by 4 bases and J by 6 bases, with 15 bases between.

The rearrangement links TRBV30 to TRBJ1-2; D may be TRBD1 (5 bases). CDR1 and CDR2 from the germline V gene are GTSNPN and SVGIG (reference sequence). V was pared by 0 bases and J by 5 bases, with 16 bases between. The CDR3 extends over 15 amino acids. CDR3 protein: CAWSVNFGGGYGYTF. The CDR3 region has the DNA TGTGCCTGGAGTGTGAATTTCGGGGGTGGTTATGGCTACACCTTC.

The V gene is TRBV9, the J gene TRBJ1-5, with no clear D. The CDR3 has 15 amino acids. The V end was cut by 0 bases, the J end by 1 base, with 8 bases between. Germline assignment: CDR1 SGDLS and CDR2 YYNGEE. For the CDR3, the DNA is TGTGCCAGCAGCGTAGGAGGGCTGAGCAATCAGCCCCAGCATTTT. Residues: CASSVGGLSNQPQHF.

The rearrangement links TRBV24-1 to TRBJ2-5; a weak D match, TRBD2 (5 bases). Deletions cut 3 bases from V and 1 base from J, with 14 bases between. This CDR3 contains 16 residues. Germline V gene data show CDR1 as KGHDR and CDR2 as SFDVKD. CDR3 protein: CATSDAGLRAQETQYF. DNA for the CDR3: TGTGCCACCAGTGATGCCGGACTCCGGGCCCAAGAGACCCAGTACTTC.

The chain uses TRBV2 and TRBJ2-3, with 7 bases fitting TRBD1. This CDR3 comprises 15 residues. The junction had 6 bases not matched to a gene; V was cut back by 4 bases and J by 2 bases. In germline, CDR1 is SNHLY, CDR2 FYNNEI. CDR3 region: CASSGGQLYTDTQYF. In DNA, the CDR3 is TGTGCCAGCAGTGGGGGACAGTTATACACAGATACGCAGTATTTT.

This clone has more than one count but fewer than ten. The chain joins TRBV7-2 to TRBJ2-2, with a possible D match to TRBD2 (6 bases). The CDR3 extends over 15 amino acids. V lost 0 bases to trimming and J lost 1 base, with 6 bases between them. The V gene's germline CDR1 is SGHTA and CDR2 FQGNSA. The CDR3 is CASSLAGGNTGELFF. In nucleotides, the CDR3 is TGTGCCAGCAGCTTAGCGGGAGGGAACACCGGGGAGCTGTTTTTT.

This chain uses TRBV3-1 (or the pseudogene TRBV3-2) with TRBJ2-7; D might be TRBD2 (5 bases). The CDR3 totals 13 residues. In germline, CDR1 is LGHDT, CDR2 YNNKEL (reference sequence). The ends were cut back, 3 bases at V and 3 bases at J, with 9 bases in the middle. The CDR3 here is CASSQGRLYEQYF. Written as DNA, the CDR3 is TGTGCCAGCAGCCAGGGGAGACTCTACGAGCAGTACTTC.

The chain employs TRBV5-1 and TRBJ2-7, with 9 bases matching TRBD1. V dropped 0 bases and J dropped 5; count of bases not matched to a gene: 12. Germline V gene lookup returns CDR1 SGHRS and CDR2 YFSETQ. The CDR3 length is 17 residues. CDR3 loop: CASSLAPFGTGIHEQYF. DNA of the CDR3: TGCGCCAGCAGCTTGGCCCCGTTCGGGACAGGGATACACGAGCAGTACTTC.

This clone was picked up a small number of times. The chain links TRBV7-2 to TRBJ2-7, with TRBD2 matching 8 bases. The CDR3 is made up of 14 amino acids. V trimming: 3 bases; J trimming: 4 bases; junction bases outside the gene matches: 5. Germline V gives CDR1 SGHTA, CDR2 FQGNSA. CDR3 DNA: TGTGCCAGCAGCTTCAGCGGGAGCCGTTACGAGCAGTACTTC. Translated: CASSFSGSRYEQYF.

This chain joins TRBV7-2 and TRBJ2-1; TRBD2 matches at 14 bases. The CDR3 totals 16 residues. Losses at the gene ends were 4 bases for V and 6 bases for J; bases not matched to a gene: 5. Looked up from germline, CDR1 is SGHTA and CDR2 is FQGNSA. The CDR3 DNA sequence: TGTGCCAGCAGCTCCCGACTAGCGGGAGGGGGCAATGAGCAGTTCTTC. Amino acid sequence: CASSSRLAGGGNEQFF.